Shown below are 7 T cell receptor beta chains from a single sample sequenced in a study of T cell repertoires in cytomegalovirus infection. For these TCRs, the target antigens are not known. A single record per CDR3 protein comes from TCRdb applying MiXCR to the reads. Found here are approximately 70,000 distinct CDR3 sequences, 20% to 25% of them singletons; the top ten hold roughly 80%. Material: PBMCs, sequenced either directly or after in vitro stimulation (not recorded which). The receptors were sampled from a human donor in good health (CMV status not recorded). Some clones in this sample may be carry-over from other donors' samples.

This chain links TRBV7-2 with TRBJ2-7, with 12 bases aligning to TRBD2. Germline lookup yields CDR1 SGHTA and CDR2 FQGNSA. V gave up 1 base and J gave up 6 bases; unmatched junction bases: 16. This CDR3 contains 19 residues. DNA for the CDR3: TGTGCCAGCAGCTTAGGGACTAGCGGGACCTGGGCGCCCCCACGCGAGCAGTACTTC. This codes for CASSLGTSGTWAPPREQYF.

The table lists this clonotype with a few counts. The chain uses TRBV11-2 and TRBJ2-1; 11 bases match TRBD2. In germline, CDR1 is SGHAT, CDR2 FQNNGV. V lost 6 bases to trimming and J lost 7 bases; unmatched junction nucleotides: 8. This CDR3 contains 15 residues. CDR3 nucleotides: TGTGCCAGCAGTCGAGCTTTAGCGGGAGGGAATGAGCAGTTCTTC. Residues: CASSRALAGGNEQFF.

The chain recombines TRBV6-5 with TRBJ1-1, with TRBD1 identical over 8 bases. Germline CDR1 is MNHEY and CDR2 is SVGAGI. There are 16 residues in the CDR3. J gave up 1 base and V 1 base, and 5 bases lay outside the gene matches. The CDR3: CASSYFGTGRNTEAFF. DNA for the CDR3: TGTGCCAGCAGTTACTTCGGGACAGGAAGGAACACTGAAGCTTTCTTT.

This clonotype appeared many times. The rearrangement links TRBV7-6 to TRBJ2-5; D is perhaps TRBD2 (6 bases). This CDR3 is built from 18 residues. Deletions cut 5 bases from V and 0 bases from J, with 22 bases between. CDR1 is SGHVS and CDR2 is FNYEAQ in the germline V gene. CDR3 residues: CASSAATRLVLHQETQYF. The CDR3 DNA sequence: TGTGCCAGCAGCGCCGCGACTAGGTTGGTGCTTCACCAAGAGACCCAGTACTTC.

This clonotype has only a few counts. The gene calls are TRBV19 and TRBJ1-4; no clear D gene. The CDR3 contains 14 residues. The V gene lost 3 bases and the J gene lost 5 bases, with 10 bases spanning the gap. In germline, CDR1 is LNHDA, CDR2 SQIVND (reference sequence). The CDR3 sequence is CASSIQRFNEKLFF. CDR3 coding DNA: TGTGCCAGTAGTATTCAGCGATTCAATGAAAAACTGTTTTTT.

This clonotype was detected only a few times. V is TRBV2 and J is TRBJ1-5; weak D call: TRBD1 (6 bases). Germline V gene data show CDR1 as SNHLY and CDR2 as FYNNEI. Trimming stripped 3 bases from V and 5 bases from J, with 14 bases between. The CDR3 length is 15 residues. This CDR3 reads CASSEEGGRDQPQHF. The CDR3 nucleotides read TGTGCCAGCAGTGAGGAAGGGGGGAGGGATCAGCCCCAGCATTTT.

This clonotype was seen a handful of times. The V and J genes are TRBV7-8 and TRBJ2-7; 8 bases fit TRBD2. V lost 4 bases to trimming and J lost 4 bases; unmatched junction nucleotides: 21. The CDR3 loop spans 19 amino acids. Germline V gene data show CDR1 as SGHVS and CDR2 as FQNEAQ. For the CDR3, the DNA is TGTGCCAGCAGCTCCAACGCCGGGGAGCGGGGGTGGGCCATTTACGAGCAGTACTTC. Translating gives CASSSNAGERGWAIYEQYF. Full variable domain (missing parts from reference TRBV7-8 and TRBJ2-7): GAGVSQSPRYKVAKRGQDVALRCDPISGHVSLFWYQQALGQGPEFLTYFQNEAQLDKSGLPSDRFFAERPEGSVSTLKIQRTQQEDSAVYLCASSSNAGERGWAIYEQYFGPGTRLTVT.